This T cell receptor (beta chain) was identified in a study of shared clonotypes between healthy human individuals. Naive CD8 isolation took CD45RO-negative cells positively selected for CCR7 and excluded terminally differentiated effector memory CD45RA+ cells. From germline, CDR1 is MDHEN and CDR2 SYDVKM. The CDR3 spans 14 residues. The trim removed 7 bases at V and 2 bases at J, leaving 8 bases unmatched. TCRdb's table, derived via immunoSEQ multiplex PCR, lists solely in-frame clones and lacks some. The sample contains hundreds of thousands of clones, 95% to 96% of which appear only once. The sample holds one count of this clone.

J is TRBJ2-7 and V is TRBV28; 7 nucleotides line up with TRBD1. The sequencing sample was made of naive CD8+ T cells sorted from blood. The clonotype comes from a woman younger than 45 in good health. CDR3 protein: CASTFGQVPYEQYF. CDR3 DNA sequence: TGTGCCAGCACCTTCGGACAGGTTCCCTACGAGCAGTACTTC. Based on the CDR3 plus reference TRBV28 and TRBJ2-7, the full variable domain is DVKVTQSSRYLVKRTGEKVFLECVQDMDHENMFWYRQDPGLGLRLIYFSYDVKMKEKGDIPEGYSVSREKKERFSLILESASTNQTSMYLCASTFGQVPYEQYFGPGTRLTVT.